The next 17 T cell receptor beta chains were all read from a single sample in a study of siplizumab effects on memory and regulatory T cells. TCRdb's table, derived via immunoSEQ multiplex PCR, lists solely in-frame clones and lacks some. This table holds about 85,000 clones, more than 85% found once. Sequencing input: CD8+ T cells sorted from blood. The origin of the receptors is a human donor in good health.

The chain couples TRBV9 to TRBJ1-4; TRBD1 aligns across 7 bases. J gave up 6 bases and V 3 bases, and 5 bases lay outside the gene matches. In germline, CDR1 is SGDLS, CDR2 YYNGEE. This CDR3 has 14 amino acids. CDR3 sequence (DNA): TGTGCCAGCAGCGGACAGGGAGGCGATGAAAAACTGTTTTTT. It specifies CASSGQGGDEKLFF.

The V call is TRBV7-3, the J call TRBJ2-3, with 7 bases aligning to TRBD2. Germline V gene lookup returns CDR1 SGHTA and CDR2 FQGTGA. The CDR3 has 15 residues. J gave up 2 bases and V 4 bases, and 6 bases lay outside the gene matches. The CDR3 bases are TGTGCCAGCAGCTCGATCGGGGGGAACACAGATACGCAGTATTTT. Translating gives CASSSIGGNTDTQYF.

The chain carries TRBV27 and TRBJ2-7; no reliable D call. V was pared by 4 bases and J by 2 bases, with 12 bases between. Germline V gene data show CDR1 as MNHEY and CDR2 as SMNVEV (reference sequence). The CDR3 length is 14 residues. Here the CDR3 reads CASSSSDGAYEQYF. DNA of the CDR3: TGTGCCAGCAGTTCCTCGGACGGAGCCTACGAGCAGTACTTC.

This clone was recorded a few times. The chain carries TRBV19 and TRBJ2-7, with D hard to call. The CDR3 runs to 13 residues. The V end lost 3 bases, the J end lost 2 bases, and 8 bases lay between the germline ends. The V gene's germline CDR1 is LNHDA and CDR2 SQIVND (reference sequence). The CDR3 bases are TGTGCCAGTAGTATGGTCAGTACCTACGAGCAGTACTTC. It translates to CASSMVSTYEQYF.

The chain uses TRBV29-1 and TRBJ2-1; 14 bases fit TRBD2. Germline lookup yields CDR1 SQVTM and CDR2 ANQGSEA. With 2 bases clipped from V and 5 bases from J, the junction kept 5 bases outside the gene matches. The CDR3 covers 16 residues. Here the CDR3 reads CSVEQGLAGANNEQFF. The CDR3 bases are TGCAGCGTTGAACAGGGACTAGCGGGAGCTAACAATGAGCAGTTCTTC.

In DNA form, the CDR3 reads TGTGCCAGCAGCTTAGTGAGGGCTGGAAACACCATATATTTT. Amino acid sequence: CASSLVRAGNTIYF. The V gene is TRBV7-9, the J gene TRBJ1-3; D is ambiguous. V lost 1 base and J lost 2, with 6 bases in between. Germline assignment: CDR1 SEHNR and CDR2 FQNEAQ (reference sequence). The CDR3 covers 14 residues. The full variable domain, in which reference TRBV7-9 and TRBJ1-3 provide the parts outside the CDR3, is DTGVSQNPRHKITKRGQNVTFRCDPISEHNRLYWYRQTLGQGPEFLTYFQNEAQLEKSRLLSDRFSAERPKGSFSTLEIQRTEQGDSAMYLCASSLVRAGNTIYFGEGSWLTVV.

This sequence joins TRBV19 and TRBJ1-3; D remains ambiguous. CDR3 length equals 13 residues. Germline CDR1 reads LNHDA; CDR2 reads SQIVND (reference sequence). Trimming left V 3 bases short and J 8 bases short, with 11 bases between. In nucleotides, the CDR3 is TGTGCCAGTAGTATTCTGGGAAGGGACACCATATATTTT. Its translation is CASSILGRDTIYF.

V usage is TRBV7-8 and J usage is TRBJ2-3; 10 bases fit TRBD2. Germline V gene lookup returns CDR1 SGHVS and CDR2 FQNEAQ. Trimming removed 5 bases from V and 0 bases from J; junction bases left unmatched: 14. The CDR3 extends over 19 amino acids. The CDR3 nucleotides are TGTGCCAGCAGCACCATTCTAGCGGGAGCCCCTAATAGCACAGATACGCAGTATTTT. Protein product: CASSTILAGAPNSTDTQYF.

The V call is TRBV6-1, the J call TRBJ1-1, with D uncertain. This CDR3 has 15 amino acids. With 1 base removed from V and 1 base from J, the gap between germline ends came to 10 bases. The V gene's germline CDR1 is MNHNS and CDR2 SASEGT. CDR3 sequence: CASSEGIIGNTEAFF. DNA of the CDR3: TGTGCCAGCAGTGAAGGCATCATCGGGAACACTGAAGCTTTCTTT.

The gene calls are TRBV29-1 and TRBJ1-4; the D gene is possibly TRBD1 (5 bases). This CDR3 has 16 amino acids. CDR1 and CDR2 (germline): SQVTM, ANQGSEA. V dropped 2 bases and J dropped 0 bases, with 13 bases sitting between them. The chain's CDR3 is CSVESGDSATNEKLFF. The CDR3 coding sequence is TGCAGCGTTGAAAGTGGGGACTCTGCAACTAATGAAAAACTGTTTTTT.

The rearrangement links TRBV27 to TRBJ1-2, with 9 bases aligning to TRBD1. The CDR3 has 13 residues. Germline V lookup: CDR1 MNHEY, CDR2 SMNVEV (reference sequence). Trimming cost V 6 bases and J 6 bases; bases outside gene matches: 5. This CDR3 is CASRPQGAHGYTF. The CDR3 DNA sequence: TGTGCCAGCAGACCACAGGGGGCGCATGGCTACACCTTC.

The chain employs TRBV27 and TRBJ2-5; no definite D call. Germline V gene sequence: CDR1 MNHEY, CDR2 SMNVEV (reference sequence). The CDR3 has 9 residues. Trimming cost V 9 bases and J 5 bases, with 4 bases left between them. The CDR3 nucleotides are TGTGCCAGGGGGGAGACCCAGTACTTC. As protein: CARGETQYF.

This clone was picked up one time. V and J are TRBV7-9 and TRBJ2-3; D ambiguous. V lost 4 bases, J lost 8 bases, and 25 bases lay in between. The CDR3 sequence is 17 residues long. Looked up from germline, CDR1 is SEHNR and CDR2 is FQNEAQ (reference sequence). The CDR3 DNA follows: TGTGCCAGCAGCTCCGGCAACAGTGGACGGCCCAGTGGTACGCAGTATTTT. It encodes CASSSGNSGRPSGTQYF. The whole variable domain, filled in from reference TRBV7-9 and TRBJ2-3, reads DTGVSQNPRHKITKRGQNVTFRCDPISEHNRLYWYRQTLGQGPEFLTYFQNEAQLEKSRLLSDRFSAERPKGSFSTLEIQRTEQGDSAMYLCASSSGNSGRPSGTQYFGPGTRLTVL.

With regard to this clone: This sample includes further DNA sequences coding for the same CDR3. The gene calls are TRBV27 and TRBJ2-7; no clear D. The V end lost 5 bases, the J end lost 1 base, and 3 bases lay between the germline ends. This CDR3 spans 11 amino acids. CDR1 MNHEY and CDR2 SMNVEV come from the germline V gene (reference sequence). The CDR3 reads CASSPSYEQYF. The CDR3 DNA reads TGTGCCAGCAGTCCATCCTACGAGCAGTACTTC.

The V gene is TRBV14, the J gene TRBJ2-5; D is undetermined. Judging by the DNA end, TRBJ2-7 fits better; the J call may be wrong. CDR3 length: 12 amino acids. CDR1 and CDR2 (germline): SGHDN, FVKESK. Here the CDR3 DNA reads TGTGCCAGCAGCCACGCCCCATCCGAGCAGTACTTC. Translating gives CASSHAPSEQYF.

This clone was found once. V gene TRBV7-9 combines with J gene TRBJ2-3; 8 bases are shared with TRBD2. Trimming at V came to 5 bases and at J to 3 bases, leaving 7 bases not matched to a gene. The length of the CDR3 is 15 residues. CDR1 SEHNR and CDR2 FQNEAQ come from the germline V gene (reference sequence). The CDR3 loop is CASSEGLVVTDTQYF. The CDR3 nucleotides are TGTGCCAGCAGCGAGGGACTAGTCGTGACAGATACGCAGTATTTT.

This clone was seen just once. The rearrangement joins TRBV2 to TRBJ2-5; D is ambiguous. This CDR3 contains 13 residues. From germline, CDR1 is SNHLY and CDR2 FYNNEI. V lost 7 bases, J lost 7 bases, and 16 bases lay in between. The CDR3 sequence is CASTPRPPGTQYF. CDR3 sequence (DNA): TGTGCCAGCACACCTAGACCGCCCGGGACCCAGTACTTC.